This T cell receptor beta chain was captured by sequencing in a study of blood T cell repertoires in COVID-19. About the research overall: Collection of acute and convalescent COVID-19 samples took place in the United States, Italy and Spain.

There are 20 residues in the CDR3. Germline loops: CDR1 KGHDR, CDR2 SFDVKD. Trimming at V came to 4 bases and at J to 4 bases, leaving 18 bases not matched to a gene. The assay was immunoSEQ multiplex PCR, and TCRdb's table has in-frame clones only and misses some. The sample has 350,000 to 400,000 clones; about 89% are singletons. The receptor's source is a woman aged 30 to 39 with COVID-19, enrolled during active disease. The source material was peripheral blood. The chain links TRBV24-1 to TRBJ2-3; 11 nucleotides line up with TRBD2. The CDR3 DNA is TGTGCCACCAGTGACCCCGGGGCTAGCGGGGGGTCCCCCACGTCAGATACGCAGTATTTT. Translated: CATSDPGASGGSPTSDTQYF.